The next 31 T cell receptor beta chains were all read from a single sample in a study of radiotherapy plus CTLA-4 blockade in lung cancer. Repertoires were generated with immunoSEQ multiplex PCR, while TCRdb's copy carries only in-frame clones and drops some. The sample has about 120,000 clones, around 89% seen once. The material was peripheral blood, obtained from a patient treated with radiotherapy plus ipilimumab. Every receptor here comes from a human donor with non-small cell lung cancer that progressed on radiotherapy plus ipilimumab.

This clone was recorded once. The genes are TRBV27 and TRBJ1-1; no reliable D call. This CDR3 is built from 14 residues. Germline V gives CDR1 MNHEY, CDR2 SMNVEV (reference sequence). V was pared by 7 bases and J by 1 base, with 13 bases between. This CDR3 reads CASKDEGRNTEAFF. CDR3 in DNA: TGTGCCAGCAAGGACGAGGGCAGGAACACTGAAGCTTTCTTT.

The chain is built from TRBV7-2 and TRBJ1-1; the D gene is possibly TRBD1 (6 bases). Between the trimmed V and J ends, which lost 5 bases and 4 bases, there was a span of 17 bases. Germline CDR1 reads SGHTA; CDR2 reads FQGNSA. CDR3 length: 15 amino acids. The DNA of the CDR3 is TGTGCCAGCAGCCCAGAGGGGACAATCGGCACTGAAGCTTTCTTT. This encodes CASSPEGTIGTEAFF. Drawing the rest from reference TRBV7-2 and TRBJ1-1, the complete variable domain is GAGVSQSPSNKVTEKGKDVELRCDPISGHTALYWYRQSLGQGLEFLIYFQGNSAPDKSGLPSDRFSAERTGGSVSTLTIQRTQQEDSAVYLCASSPEGTIGTEAFFGQGTRLTVV.

The chain uses TRBV2 and TRBJ2-1; unclear D gene. CDR3 length: 12 residues. With 5 bases removed from V and 7 bases from J, the gap between germline ends came to 9 bases. Germline CDR1 is SNHLY and CDR2 is FYNNEI. This CDR3 reads CASSISGNEQFF. The CDR3 DNA reads TGTGCCAGCAGTATTTCCGGAAATGAGCAGTTCTTC.

This clone was seen more than once but under ten times. The rearrangement joins TRBV18 to TRBJ2-7; tentative D call: TRBD1 (7 bases). The CDR3 is made up of 16 amino acids. Per the germline V gene, CDR1 is KGHSH and CDR2 is LQKENI. V was shortened by 3 bases and J by 1 base, with 16 bases between the two germline ends. The CDR3 sequence: CASSPSRQGLSYEQYF. In DNA form, the CDR3 reads TGTGCCAGCTCACCGAGTCGACAGGGACTTTCCTACGAGCAGTACTTC.

This chain uses TRBV19 with TRBJ1-4; TRBD1 might be the D (5 bases). Per germline, CDR1 LNHDA and CDR2 SQIVND (reference sequence). This CDR3 region has 13 residues. Trimming removed 4 bases from V and 8 bases from J, with 11 bases in between. CDR3 sequence reads: CASSRGLAEKLFF. CDR3 coding DNA: TGTGCCAGTAGTAGGGGGTTAGCGGAAAAACTGTTTTTT. The variable domain in full, completed from reference TRBV19 and TRBJ1-4, reads DGGITQSPKYLFRKEGQNVTLSCEQNLNHDAMYWYRQDPGQGLRLIYYSQIVNDFQKGDIAEGYSVSREKKESFPLTVTSAQKNPTAFYLCASSRGLAEKLFFGSGTQLSVL.

The rearrangement links TRBV12-5 to TRBJ2-7; possible D gene TRBD1, 5 bases. V was pared by 2 bases and J by 2 bases, with 22 bases between. Germline CDR1 LGHNT, CDR2 FRNRAP. This CDR3 region has 18 residues. The CDR3 loop reads CASGLSRSMLTATYEQYF. The CDR3, as DNA: TGTGCTAGTGGTTTGTCCCGTTCGATGTTGACAGCAACCTACGAGCAGTACTTC.

This rearrangement joins TRBV11-3 to TRBJ2-3; no definite D call. Trimming pared 0 bases from V and 2 bases from J, leaving 9 bases between. The CDR3 length is 15 residues. Germline assignment: CDR1 SGHNT and CDR2 YENEEA. The CDR3 nucleotides read TGTGCCAGCAGCTTAGACGGCTCTTTCACAGATACGCAGTATTTT. Its protein product is CASSLDGSFTDTQYF.

Comment on this clone: One end of the junction fails to match germline, which may point to a read error. The chain is built from TRBV7-7 and TRBJ2-5; 12 bases agree with TRBD2. CDR1 is SSHAT and CDR2 is FNYEAQ in the germline V gene (reference sequence). This CDR3 has 15 amino acids. The CDR3 spells CASSRLAGDQETQYF. CDR3 bases: TGTGCTAGCAGCCGACTAGCGGGAGACCAAGAGACCCAGTACTTC.

The chain combines TRBV2 with TRBJ2-1; 10 bases are shared with TRBD2. Losses at the gene ends were 8 bases for V and 7 bases for J; bases not matched to a gene: 11. The V gene's germline CDR1 is SNHLY and CDR2 FYNNEI. This CDR3 is 15 amino acids long. CDR3 DNA sequence: TGTGCCAGCCCCGCGGCCCAGCGGGAGGGGAATGAGCAGTTCTTC. It specifies CASPAAQREGNEQFF.

The chain combines TRBV5-5 with TRBJ1-4, with D perhaps TRBD1 (5 bases). The germline CDR1 and CDR2 sequences are SGHKS and YYEKEE (reference sequence). V lost 1 base and J 7 bases, leaving 14 bases between the germline ends. The CDR3 is made up of 15 amino acids. CDR3 region: CASSLNPQGGEKLFF. The CDR3 bases are TGTGCCAGCAGCTTGAACCCTCAGGGTGGTGAAAAACTGTTTTTT. Filled out from reference TRBV5-5 and TRBJ1-4, the complete variable domain reads DAGVTQSPTHLIKTRGQQVTLRCSPISGHKSVSWYQQVLGQGPQFIFQYYEKEERGRGNFPDRFSARQFPNYSSELNVNALLLGDSALYLCASSLNPQGGEKLFFGSGTQLSVL.

The chain employs TRBV30 and TRBJ2-3; a possible D gene is TRBD2 (5 bases). The CDR3 has 13 amino acids. Germline CDR1 GTSNPN, CDR2 SVGIG (reference sequence). V gave up 3 bases and J gave up 2 bases, with 9 bases separating them. The CDR3 nucleotides are TGTGCCTGGAGAAGGACTGCCACAGATACGCAGTATTTT. It encodes CAWRRTATDTQYF.

CDR3 DNA: TGCGCCAGCAGCTTGCAGCCGGCCGGCAACACCGGGGAGCTGTTTTTT. It encodes CASSLQPAGNTGELFF. The J gene is TRBJ2-2, the V gene TRBV5-1; no clear D gene. CDR3 length: 16 amino acids. Germline assignment: CDR1 SGHRS and CDR2 YFSETQ. The V end lost 1 base, the J end lost 2 bases, and 12 bases lay between the germline ends.

The chain employs TRBV9 and TRBJ2-1, with D tentatively TRBD1 (6 bases). The germline V gene has CDR1 SGDLS and CDR2 YYNGEE. The CDR3 is 15 amino acids. Trimming shortened V by 4 bases and J by 0 bases, and 11 bases separated the two germline ends. In DNA form, the CDR3 reads TGTGCCAGCAGCCCGACAGGATTCTCCTACAATGAGCAGTTCTTC. This codes for CASSPTGFSYNEQFF.

The chain carries TRBV7-8 and TRBJ2-1, with a possible D match to TRBD1 (6 bases). Trimming shortened V by 5 bases and J by 1 base, and 12 bases separated the two germline ends. Germline loops: CDR1 SGHVS, CDR2 FQNEAQ. The CDR3 is 15 residues long. The DNA for the CDR3 is TGTGCCAGCAGCCCCAGACAGGTTTCCTACAATGAGCAGTTCTTC. This encodes CASSPRQVSYNEQFF.

The chain recombines TRBV2 with TRBJ2-1; TRBD1 might be the D (5 bases). The germline V gene encodes CDR1 SNHLY and CDR2 FYNNEI. V was cut by 9 bases and J by 9 bases, with 6 bases left in between. There are 9 residues in the CDR3. CDR3 nucleotide sequence: TGTGCCAGAAGGGGTGAGCAGTTCTTC. Its translation: CARRGEQFF. Drawing the rest from reference TRBV2 and TRBJ2-1, the complete variable domain is EPEVTQTPSHQVTQMGQEVILRCVPISNHLYFYWYRQILGQKVEFLVSFYNNEISEKSEIFDDQFSVERPDGSNFTLKIRSTKLEDSAMYFCARRGEQFFGPGTRLTVL.

V usage is TRBV7-9 and J usage is TRBJ1-2; TRBD1 agrees at 9 bases. The CDR3 spans 15 residues. Germline values: CDR1 SEHNR, CDR2 FQNEAQ (reference sequence). Trimming cost V 4 bases and J 2 bases; bases outside gene matches: 5. The CDR3 coding sequence is TGTGCCAGCAGCTCGGGACAGGGTCTGAACTATGGCTACACCTTC. It encodes CASSSGQGLNYGYTF.

The genes are TRBV27 and TRBJ2-7; the match to TRBD1 covers 9 bases. CDR1 is MNHEY and CDR2 is SMNVEV in the germline V gene (reference sequence). V lost 5 bases to trimming and J lost 0 bases; unmatched junction nucleotides: 5. The CDR3 sequence is 15 residues long. CDR3 amino acids: CASSPGQGGSYEQYF. The CDR3 DNA is TGTGCCAGCAGTCCGGGACAGGGAGGCTCCTACGAGCAGTACTTC.

The genes are TRBV6-5 and TRBJ2-7, with D unresolved. The V end lost 4 bases, the J end lost 8 bases, and 15 bases lay between the germline ends. Germline CDR1 MNHEY, CDR2 SVGAGI. This CDR3 region has 13 residues. In DNA form, the CDR3 reads TGTGCCAGCAGTTCTTCCAACCTTGGAAAGCAGTACTTC. Translation: CASSSSNLGKQYF.

The gene calls are TRBV19 and TRBJ2-3; D ambiguous. Between the trimmed V and J ends, which lost 3 bases and 1 base, there was a span of 11 bases. The V gene's germline CDR1 is LNHDA and CDR2 SQIVND (reference sequence). CDR3 length: 15 residues. The CDR3 bases are TGTGCCAGTAGTATCGGGTCGGCGCGCACAGATACGCAGTATTTT. Amino acids: CASSIGSARTDTQYF.

This chain joins TRBV10-3 and TRBJ1-2; D not resolved. Germline V gene sequence: CDR1 ENHRY, CDR2 SYGVKD. The CDR3 has 14 amino acids. Trimming shortened V by 0 bases and J by 2 bases, and 7 bases separated the two germline ends. The CDR3 DNA reads as TGTGCCATCAGTGAGTCGAATCTGAACTATGGCTACACCTTC. Encoded protein: CAISESNLNYGYTF.

The chain combines TRBV7-2 with TRBJ1-1, with TRBD1 matching 7 bases. V was clipped by 3 bases and J by 7 bases; unmatched bases: 8. CDR1 is SGHTA and CDR2 is FQGNSA in the germline V gene. This CDR3 spans 14 amino acids. The CDR3 protein is CASSLRGGTVEAFF. The CDR3 bases are TGTGCCAGCAGCTTGAGGGGCGGGACAGTTGAAGCTTTCTTT.

The V call is TRBV6-5, the J call TRBJ2-3; no firm D call. V gave up 9 bases and J gave up 1 base, with 11 bases separating them. CDR3 length: 13 residues. Per the germline V gene, CDR1 is MNHEY and CDR2 is SVGAGI. The chain's CDR3 is CASTPAGTDTQYF. In DNA form, the CDR3 reads TGTGCCAGTACGCCGGCGGGCACAGATACGCAGTATTTT.

This chain links TRBV5-1 with TRBJ2-1; 8 bases align to TRBD2. The V and J ends lost 3 bases and 6 bases, in that order; junction bases with no gene match: 2. The CDR3 has 13 amino acids. Germline CDR1 reads SGHRS; CDR2 reads YFSETQ. CDR3: CASSSGLVNEQFF. The DNA of the CDR3 is TGCGCCAGCAGCTCGGGACTAGTCAATGAGCAGTTCTTC.

In its sample, this clone was seen a few times. The rearrangement links TRBV6-1 to TRBJ1-3, with 7 bases that match TRBD1. V shed 5 bases, J shed 1 base, and the junction held 2 bases outside the gene matches. This CDR3 is built from 14 residues. Looked up from germline, CDR1 is MNHNS and CDR2 is SASEGT. CDR3 sequence (DNA): TGTGCCAGCAGTAGACAGGGTTCTGGAAACACCATATATTTT. Amino acids: CASSRQGSGNTIYF.

The V call is TRBV13, the J call TRBJ2-1, with a possible D match to TRBD2 (6 bases). Germline V gene lookup returns CDR1 PRHDT and CDR2 FYEKMQ (reference sequence). The CDR3 is made up of 16 amino acids. Trimming left V 5 bases short and J 6 bases short, with 20 bases between. The CDR3 here is CASSAPRGGTGNEQFF. CDR3 DNA sequence: TGTGCCAGCAGCGCGCCCCGGGGCGGGACTGGCAATGAGCAGTTCTTC.

The table lists this clone with a count of one. This rearrangement joins TRBV6-4 to TRBJ2-2; tentatively, D is TRBD1 (5 bases). CDR1 and CDR2 from the germline V gene are MRHNA and SNTAGT. The V gene lost 6 bases and the J gene lost 2 bases, with 10 bases spanning the gap. The CDR3 is made up of 14 amino acids. CDR3 sequence (DNA): TGTGCCAGCAGCCGACAGACAAACACCGGGGAGCTGTTTTTT. This codes for CASSRQTNTGELFF.

This chain links TRBV29-1 with TRBJ2-5; D possibly corresponds to TRBD2 (6 bases). Between the trimmed V and J ends, which lost 3 bases and 2 bases, there was a span of 13 bases. In germline, CDR1 is SQVTM, CDR2 ANQGSEA. The CDR3 contains 14 residues. This CDR3 reads CSVDVVSGQETQYF. CDR3 DNA: TGCAGCGTTGATGTGGTTAGCGGACAAGAGACCCAGTACTTC.

The V and J genes are TRBV5-4 and TRBJ1-1; D remains unclear. The CDR3 is made up of 13 amino acids. From germline, CDR1 is SGHNT and CDR2 YYREEE (reference sequence). V shed 7 bases and J shed 4 bases, with 14 bases lying between them. The CDR3 nucleotides read TGTGCCAGCGGCGTACCAGATACCACTGAAGCTTTCTTT. Translation: CASGVPDTTEAFF.

V is TRBV7-9 and J is TRBJ2-7; D might be TRBD2 (6 bases). V shed 5 bases and J shed 3 bases, with 26 bases lying between them. CDR1 SEHNR and CDR2 FQNEAQ come from the germline V gene (reference sequence). The CDR3 has 18 residues. CDR3 protein: CASSPPVWSGQQYYEQYF. The CDR3 DNA reads TGTGCCAGCAGCCCCCCAGTGTGGAGCGGGCAACAATACTACGAGCAGTACTTC.

With respect to this clone: This sample also contains other DNA sequences that code for the same CDR3. The chain employs TRBV11-2 and TRBJ2-2, with D hard to call. This CDR3 has 12 amino acids. Trimming took 6 bases from V and 5 from J, leaving 7 bases between them. CDR1 is SGHAT, CDR2 FQNNGV, per germline. CDR3 sequence reads: CASRSQTGELFF. Here the CDR3 DNA reads TGTGCCAGCAGGTCCCAGACCGGGGAGCTGTTTTTT.

The chain has TRBV2 and TRBJ1-1, with D hard to call. This CDR3 has 12 residues. Germline-derived CDR1 and CDR2 are SNHLY and FYNNEI. Trimming left V 4 bases short and J 7 bases short, with 10 bases between. The chain's CDR3 is CASSGGRHEAFF. CDR3 DNA sequence: TGTGCCAGCAGTGGCGGACGGCATGAAGCTTTCTTT. The entire variable domain, with the rest obtained from reference TRBV2 and TRBJ1-1, is as follows: EPEVTQTPSHQVTQMGQEVILRCVPISNHLYFYWYRQILGQKVEFLVSFYNNEISEKSEIFDDQFSVERPDGSNFTLKIRSTKLEDSAMYFCASSGGRHEAFFGQGTRLTVV.